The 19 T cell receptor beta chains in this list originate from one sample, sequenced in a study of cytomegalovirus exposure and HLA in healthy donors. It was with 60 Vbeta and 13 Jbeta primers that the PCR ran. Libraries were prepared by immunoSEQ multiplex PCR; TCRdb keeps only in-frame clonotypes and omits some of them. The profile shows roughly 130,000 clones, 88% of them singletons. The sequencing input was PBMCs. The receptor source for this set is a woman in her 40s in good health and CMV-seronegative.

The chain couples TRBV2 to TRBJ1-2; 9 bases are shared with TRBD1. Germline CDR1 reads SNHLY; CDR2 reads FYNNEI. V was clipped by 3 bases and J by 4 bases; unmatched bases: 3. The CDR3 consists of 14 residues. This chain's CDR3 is CASSDQGQGYGYTF. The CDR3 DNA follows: TGTGCCAGCAGTGATCAGGGACAGGGCTATGGCTACACCTTC.

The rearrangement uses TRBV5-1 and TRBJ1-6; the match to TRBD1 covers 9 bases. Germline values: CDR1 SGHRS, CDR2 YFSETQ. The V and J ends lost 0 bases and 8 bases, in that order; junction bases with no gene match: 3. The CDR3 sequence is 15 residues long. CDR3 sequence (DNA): TGCGCCAGCAGCTTGGAGGACAGGGGATATTCACCCCTCCACTTT. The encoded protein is CASSLEDRGYSPLHF.

The CDR3, as DNA: TGTGCCAGCAGCTTGGAGGGGCTGAGGACTGAAGCTTTCTTT. Protein: CASSLEGLRTEAFF. This chain connects TRBV7-9 to TRBJ1-1; maybe TRBD1 (5 bases). Trimming shortened V by 3 bases and J by 5 bases, and 13 bases separated the two germline ends. CDR3 length: 14 amino acids. Germline loops: CDR1 SEHNR, CDR2 FQNEAQ (reference sequence).

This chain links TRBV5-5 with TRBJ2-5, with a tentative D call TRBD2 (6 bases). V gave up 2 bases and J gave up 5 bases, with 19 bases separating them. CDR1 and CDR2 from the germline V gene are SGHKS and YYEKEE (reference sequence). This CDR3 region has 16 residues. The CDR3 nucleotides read TGTGCCAGCAGCTTTCCCCCACTAGCTGGGACTGAGACCCAGTACTTC. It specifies CASSFPPLAGTETQYF.

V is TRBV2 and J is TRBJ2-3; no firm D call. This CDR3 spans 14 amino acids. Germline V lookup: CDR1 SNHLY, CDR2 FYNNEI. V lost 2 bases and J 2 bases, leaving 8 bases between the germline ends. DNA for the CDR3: TGTGCCAGCAGTGAAAACACCGTCACAGATACGCAGTATTTT. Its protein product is CASSENTVTDTQYF.

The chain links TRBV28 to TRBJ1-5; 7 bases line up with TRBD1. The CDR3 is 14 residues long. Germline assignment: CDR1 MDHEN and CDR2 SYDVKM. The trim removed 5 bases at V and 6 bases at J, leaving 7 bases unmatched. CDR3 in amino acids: CASSRTGGGQPQHF. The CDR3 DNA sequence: TGTGCCAGCAGTCGGACAGGAGGGGGTCAGCCCCAGCATTTT.

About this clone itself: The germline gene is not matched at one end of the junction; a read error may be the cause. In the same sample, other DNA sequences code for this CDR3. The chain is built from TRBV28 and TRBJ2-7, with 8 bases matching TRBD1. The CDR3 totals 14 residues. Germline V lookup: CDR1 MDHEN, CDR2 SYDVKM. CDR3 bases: TGTGCCAGCAGTTCGGGACAGGAATCCTATGAGCAGTACTTC. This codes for CASSSGQESYEQYF.

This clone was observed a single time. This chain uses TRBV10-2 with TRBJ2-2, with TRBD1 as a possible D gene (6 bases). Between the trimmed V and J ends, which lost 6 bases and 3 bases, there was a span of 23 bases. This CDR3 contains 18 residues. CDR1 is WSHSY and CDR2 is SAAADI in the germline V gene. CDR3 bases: TGCGCCAGCAGCGACGGTGGGACATCGGTTCCCTACACCGGGGAGCTGTTTTTT. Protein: CASSDGGTSVPYTGELFF.

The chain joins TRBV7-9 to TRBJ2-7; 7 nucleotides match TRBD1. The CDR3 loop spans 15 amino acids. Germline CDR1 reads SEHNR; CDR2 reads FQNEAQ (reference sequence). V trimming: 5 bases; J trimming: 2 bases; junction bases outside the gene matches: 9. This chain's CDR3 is CASSAWDSIPYEQYF. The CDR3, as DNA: TGTGCCAGCAGCGCTTGGGACAGTATCCCCTACGAGCAGTACTTC.

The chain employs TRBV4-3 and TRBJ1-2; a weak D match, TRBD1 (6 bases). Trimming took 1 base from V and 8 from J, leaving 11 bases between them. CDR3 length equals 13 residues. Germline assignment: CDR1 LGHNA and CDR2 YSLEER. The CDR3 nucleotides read TGCGCCAGCAGCCAAGGGAACAGGGCGGGCTACACCTTC. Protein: CASSQGNRAGYTF.

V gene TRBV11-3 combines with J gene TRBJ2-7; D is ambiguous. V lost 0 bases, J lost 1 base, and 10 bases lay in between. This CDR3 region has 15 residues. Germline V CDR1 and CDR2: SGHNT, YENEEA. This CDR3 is CASSLDRHSSYEQYF. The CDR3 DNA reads TGTGCCAGCAGCTTAGATCGCCACAGTTCCTACGAGCAGTACTTC.

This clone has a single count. Written as DNA, the CDR3 is TGTGCCAGCCACCGGGACAGGGATCAGCCCCAGCATTTT. It is translated as CASHRDRDQPQHF. The chain is built from TRBV2 and TRBJ1-5; 9 nucleotides agree with TRBD1. V was clipped by 8 bases and J by 5 bases; unmatched bases: 4. CDR3 size: 13 residues. Per germline, CDR1 SNHLY and CDR2 FYNNEI.

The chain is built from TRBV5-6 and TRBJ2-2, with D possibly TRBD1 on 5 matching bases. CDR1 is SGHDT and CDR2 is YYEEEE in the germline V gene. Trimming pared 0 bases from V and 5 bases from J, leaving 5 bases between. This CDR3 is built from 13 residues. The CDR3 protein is CASSLEGTGELFF. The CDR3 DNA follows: TGTGCCAGCAGCTTGGAGGGGACCGGGGAGCTGTTTTTT.

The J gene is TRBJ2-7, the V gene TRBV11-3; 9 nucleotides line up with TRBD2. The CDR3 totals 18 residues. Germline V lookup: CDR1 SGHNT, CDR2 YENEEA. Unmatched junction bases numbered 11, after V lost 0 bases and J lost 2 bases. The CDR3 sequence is CASSLEGSGGFGTYEQYF. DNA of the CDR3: TGTGCCAGCAGCTTAGAGGGGAGCGGGGGGTTTGGGACCTACGAGCAGTACTTC.

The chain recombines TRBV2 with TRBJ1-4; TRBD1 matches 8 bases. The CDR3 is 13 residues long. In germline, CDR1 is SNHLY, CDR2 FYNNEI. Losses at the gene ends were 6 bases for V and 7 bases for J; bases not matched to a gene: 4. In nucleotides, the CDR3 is TGTGCCAGCAGCCTGACAGGGGTTGAAAAACTGTTTTTT. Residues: CASSLTGVEKLFF.

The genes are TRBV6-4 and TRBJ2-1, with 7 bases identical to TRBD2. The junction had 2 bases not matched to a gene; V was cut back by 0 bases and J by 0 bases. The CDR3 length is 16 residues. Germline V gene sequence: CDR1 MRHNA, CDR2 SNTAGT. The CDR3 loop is CASSDSGGSSYNEQFF. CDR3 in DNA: TGTGCCAGCAGTGACTCTGGCGGGAGCTCCTACAATGAGCAGTTCTTC.

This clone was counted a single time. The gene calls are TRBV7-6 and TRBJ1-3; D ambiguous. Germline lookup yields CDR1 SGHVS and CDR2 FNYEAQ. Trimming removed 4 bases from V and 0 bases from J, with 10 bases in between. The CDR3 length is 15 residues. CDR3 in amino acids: CASSSYRDSGNTIYF. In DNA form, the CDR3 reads TGTGCCAGCAGCTCTTACCGGGACTCTGGAAACACCATATATTTT.

CDR3 protein: CASSWGRWAGDGYTF. The DNA of the CDR3 is TGTGCCAGCAGCTGGGGGCGCTGGGCAGGGGATGGCTACACCTTC. This chain links TRBV5-6 with TRBJ1-2, with D possibly TRBD1 on 6 matching bases. Trimming removed 3 bases at V and 6 bases at J, with 18 bases between. Germline loops: CDR1 SGHDT, CDR2 YYEEEE. The CDR3 length is 15 residues. Full variable domain (outside the CDR3, taken from reference TRBV5-6 and TRBJ1-2): DAGVTQSPTHLIKTRGQQVTLRCSPKSGHDTVSWYQQALGQGPQFIFQYYEEEERQRGNFPDRFSGHQFPNYSSELNVNALLLGDSALYLCASSWGRWAGDGYTFGSGTRLTVV.

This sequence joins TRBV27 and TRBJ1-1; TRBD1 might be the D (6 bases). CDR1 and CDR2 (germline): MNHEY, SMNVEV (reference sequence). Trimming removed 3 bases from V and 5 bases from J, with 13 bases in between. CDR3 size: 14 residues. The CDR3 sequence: CASSFRRTETEAFF. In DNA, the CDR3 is TGTGCCAGCAGTTTCCGCCGGACAGAAACTGAAGCTTTCTTT.